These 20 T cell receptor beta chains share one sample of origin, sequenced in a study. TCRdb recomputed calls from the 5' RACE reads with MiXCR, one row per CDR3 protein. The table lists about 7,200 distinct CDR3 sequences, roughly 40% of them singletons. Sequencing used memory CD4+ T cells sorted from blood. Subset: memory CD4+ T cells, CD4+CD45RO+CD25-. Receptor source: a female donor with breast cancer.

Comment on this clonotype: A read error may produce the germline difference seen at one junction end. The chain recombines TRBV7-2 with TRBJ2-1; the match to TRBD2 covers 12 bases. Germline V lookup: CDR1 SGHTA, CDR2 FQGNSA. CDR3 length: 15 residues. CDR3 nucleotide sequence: TGTGCCAGCAGCTCGACTAGCGGGAGCCTCGGGGCCGCTCACTTC. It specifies CASSSTSGSLGAAHF.

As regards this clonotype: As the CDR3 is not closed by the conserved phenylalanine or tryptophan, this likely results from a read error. CDR3 sequence: CGAIRAGSASTDTQYS. DNA for the CDR3: TGCGGTGCTATCCGGGCAGGGAGCGCATCGACAGATACGCAGTATTCT. The rearrangement uses TRBV20-1 and TRBJ2-3, with D perhaps being TRBD1 or TRBD2 (5 bases each). The CDR3 covers 16 residues. In germline, CDR1 is DFQATT, CDR2 SNEGSKA (reference sequence).

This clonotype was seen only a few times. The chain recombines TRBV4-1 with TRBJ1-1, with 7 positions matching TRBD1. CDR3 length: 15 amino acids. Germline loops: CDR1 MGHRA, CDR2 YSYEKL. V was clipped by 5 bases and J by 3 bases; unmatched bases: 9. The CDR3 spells CASSFDREGYTEAFF. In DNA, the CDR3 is TGCGCCAGCAGCTTCGACAGGGAAGGGTACACTGAAGCTTTCTTT.

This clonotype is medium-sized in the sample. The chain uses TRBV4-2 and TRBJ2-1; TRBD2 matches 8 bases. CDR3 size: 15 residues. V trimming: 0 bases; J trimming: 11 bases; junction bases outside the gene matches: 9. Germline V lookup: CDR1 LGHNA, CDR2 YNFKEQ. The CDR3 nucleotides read TGTGCCAGCAGCCAAGAAGATGGAGGACTAGCTAAGCAGTTCTTC. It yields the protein CASSQEDGGLAKQFF.

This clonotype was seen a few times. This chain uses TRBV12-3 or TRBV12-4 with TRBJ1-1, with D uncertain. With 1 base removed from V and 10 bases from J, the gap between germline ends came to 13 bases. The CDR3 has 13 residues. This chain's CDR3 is CASSLGDGMGAFF. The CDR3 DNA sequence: TGTGCCAGCAGTTTAGGTGACGGGATGGGAGCTTTCTTT.

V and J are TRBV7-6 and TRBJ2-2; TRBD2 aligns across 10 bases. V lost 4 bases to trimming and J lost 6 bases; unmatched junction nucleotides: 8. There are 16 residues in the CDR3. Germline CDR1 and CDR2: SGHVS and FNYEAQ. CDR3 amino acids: CASSYSGTSVSGELFF. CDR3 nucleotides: TGTGCCAGCAGCTACTCCGGGACTAGCGTTTCCGGGGAGCTGTTTTTT.

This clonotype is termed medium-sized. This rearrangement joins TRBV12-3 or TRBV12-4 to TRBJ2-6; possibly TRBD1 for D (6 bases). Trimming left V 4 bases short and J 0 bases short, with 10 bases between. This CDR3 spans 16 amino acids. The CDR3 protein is CASSSIQGSGANVLTF. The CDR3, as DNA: TGTGCCAGCAGTTCTATACAGGGCTCTGGGGCCAACGTCCTGACTTTC.

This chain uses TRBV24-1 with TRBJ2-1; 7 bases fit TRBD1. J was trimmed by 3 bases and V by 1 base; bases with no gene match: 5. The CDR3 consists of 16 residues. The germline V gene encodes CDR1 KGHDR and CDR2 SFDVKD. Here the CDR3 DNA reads TGTGCCACCAGTGATTTTGGGGCAGGGGGCTACAATGAGCAGTTCTTC. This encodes CATSDFGAGGYNEQFF.

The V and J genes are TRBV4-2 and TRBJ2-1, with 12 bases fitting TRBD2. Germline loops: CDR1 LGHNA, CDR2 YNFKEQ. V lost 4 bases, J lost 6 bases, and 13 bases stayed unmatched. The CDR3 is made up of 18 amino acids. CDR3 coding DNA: TGTGCCAGCAGCCCAGTCCCCTCGACTAGCGGGAGAGGCAATGAGCAGTTCTTC. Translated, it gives CASSPVPSTSGRGNEQFF.

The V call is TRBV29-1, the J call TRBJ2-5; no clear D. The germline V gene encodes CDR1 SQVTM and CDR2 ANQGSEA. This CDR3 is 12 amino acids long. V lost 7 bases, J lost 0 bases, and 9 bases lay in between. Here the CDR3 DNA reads TGCAGCGCTGAGCTAAACCAAGAGACCCAGTACTTC. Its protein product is CSAELNQETQYF.

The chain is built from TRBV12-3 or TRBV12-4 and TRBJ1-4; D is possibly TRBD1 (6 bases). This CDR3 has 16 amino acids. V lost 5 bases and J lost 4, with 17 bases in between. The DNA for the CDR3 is TGTGCCAGCAGTCCTACAAATAGGGGGGGTAATGAAAAACTGTTTTTT. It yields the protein CASSPTNRGGNEKLFF.

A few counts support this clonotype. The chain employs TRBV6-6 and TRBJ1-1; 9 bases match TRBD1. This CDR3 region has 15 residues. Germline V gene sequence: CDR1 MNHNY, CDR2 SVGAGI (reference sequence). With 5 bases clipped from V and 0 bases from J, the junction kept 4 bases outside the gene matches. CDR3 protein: CASSDRGTMNTEAFF. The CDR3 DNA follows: TGTGCCAGCAGTGACAGGGGGACGATGAACACTGAAGCTTTCTTT.

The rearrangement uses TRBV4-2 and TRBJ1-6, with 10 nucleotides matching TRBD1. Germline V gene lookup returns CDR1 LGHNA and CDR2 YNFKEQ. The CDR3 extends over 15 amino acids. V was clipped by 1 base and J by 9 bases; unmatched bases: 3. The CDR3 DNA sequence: TGTGCCAGCAGCCAAGCCGGGACAGGGGCTTCACCCCTCCACTTT. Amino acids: CASSQAGTGASPLHF.

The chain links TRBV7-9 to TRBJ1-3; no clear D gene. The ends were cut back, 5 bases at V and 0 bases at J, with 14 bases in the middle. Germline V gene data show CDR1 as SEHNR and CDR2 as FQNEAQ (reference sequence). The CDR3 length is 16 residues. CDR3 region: CASSLSGGSSGNTIYF. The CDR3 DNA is TGTGCCAGCAGCCTCTCAGGAGGCTCCTCTGGAAACACCATATATTTT.

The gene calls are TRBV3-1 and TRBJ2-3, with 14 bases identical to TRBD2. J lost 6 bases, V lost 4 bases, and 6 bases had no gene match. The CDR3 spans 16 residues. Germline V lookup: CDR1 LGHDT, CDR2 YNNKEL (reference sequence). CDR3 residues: CASSRGLAGGSDTQYF. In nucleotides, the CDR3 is TGTGCCAGCAGCCGAGGACTAGCGGGAGGTAGCGATACGCAGTATTTT.

CDR3 DNA sequence: TGTGCCTGGGACAGGGCCCACGAGCAGTACTTC. Its translation is CAWDRAHEQYF. The chain links TRBV30 to TRBJ2-7; 7 nucleotides align to TRBD1. CDR1 and CDR2 (germline): GTSNPN, SVGIG (reference sequence). V shed 5 bases, J shed 5 bases, and the junction held 3 bases outside the gene matches. This CDR3 is built from 11 residues.

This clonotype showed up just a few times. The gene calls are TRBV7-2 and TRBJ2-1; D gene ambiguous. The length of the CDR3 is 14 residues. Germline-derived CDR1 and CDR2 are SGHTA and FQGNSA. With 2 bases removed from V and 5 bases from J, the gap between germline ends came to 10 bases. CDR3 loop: CASSLTTAHNEQFF. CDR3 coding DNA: TGTGCCAGCAGCTTAACTACTGCACACAATGAGCAGTTCTTC.

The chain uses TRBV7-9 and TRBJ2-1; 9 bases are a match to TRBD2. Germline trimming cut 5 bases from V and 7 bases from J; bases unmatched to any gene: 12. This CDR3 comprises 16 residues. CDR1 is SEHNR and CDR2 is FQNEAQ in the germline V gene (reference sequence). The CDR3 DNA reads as TGTGCCAGCAGCCTCCGAGGAGGCGGGGGGGTAAATGAGCAGTTCTTC. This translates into CASSLRGGGGVNEQFF. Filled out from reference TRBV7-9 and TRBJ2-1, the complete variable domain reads DTGVSQNPRHKITKRGQNVTFRCDPISEHNRLYWYRQTLGQGPEFLTYFQNEAQLEKSRLLSDRFSAERPKGSFSTLEIQRTEQGDSAMYLCASSLRGGGGVNEQFFGPGTRLTVL.

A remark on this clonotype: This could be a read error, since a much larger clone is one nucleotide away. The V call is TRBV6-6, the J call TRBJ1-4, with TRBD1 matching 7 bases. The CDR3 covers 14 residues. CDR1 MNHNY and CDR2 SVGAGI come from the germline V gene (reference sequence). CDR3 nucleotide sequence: TGTGCCCGCAGTTACGGGGACAGCGGTGAAAAACTGTTTTTT. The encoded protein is CARSYGDSGEKLFF.

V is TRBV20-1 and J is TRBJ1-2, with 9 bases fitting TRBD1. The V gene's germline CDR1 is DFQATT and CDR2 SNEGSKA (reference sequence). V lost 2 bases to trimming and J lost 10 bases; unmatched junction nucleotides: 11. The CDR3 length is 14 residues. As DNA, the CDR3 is TGCAGTGCTAGAAAACAGGGGGCGATCGGTGACTACACCTTC. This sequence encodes CSARKQGAIGDYTF.